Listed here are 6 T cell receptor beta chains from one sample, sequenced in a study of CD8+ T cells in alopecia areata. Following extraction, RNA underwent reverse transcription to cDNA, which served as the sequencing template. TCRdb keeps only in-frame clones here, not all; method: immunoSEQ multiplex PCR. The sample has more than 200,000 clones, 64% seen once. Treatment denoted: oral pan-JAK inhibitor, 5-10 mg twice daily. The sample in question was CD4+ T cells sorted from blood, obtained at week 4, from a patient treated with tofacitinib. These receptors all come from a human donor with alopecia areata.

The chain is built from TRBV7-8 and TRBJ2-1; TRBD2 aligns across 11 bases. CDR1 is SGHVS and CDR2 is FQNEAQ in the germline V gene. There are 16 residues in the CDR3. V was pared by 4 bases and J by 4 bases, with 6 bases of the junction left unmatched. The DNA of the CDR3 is TGTGCCAGCAGCTCCCAGGCTAGCGGGGGGTACAATGAGCAGTTCTTC. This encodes CASSSQASGGYNEQFF.

The CDR3 coding sequence is TGTGCCAGCAGCTGGACTAGCGGGGGGGCCACACAAGAGACCCAGTACTTC. Its protein product is CASSWTSGGATQETQYF. The genes are TRBV5-6 and TRBJ2-5, with TRBD2 identical over 15 bases. Germline V CDR1 and CDR2: SGHDT, YYEEEE. The V gene end was trimmed by 3 bases and the J gene end by 2 bases; junction bases not matched to a gene: 5. CDR3 size: 17 residues. The full variable domain, with the rest looked up from reference TRBV5-6 and TRBJ2-5, is DAGVTQSPTHLIKTRGQQVTLRCSPKSGHDTVSWYQQALGQGPQFIFQYYEEEERQRGNFPDRFSGHQFPNYSSELNVNALLLGDSALYLCASSWTSGGATQETQYFGPGTRLLVL.

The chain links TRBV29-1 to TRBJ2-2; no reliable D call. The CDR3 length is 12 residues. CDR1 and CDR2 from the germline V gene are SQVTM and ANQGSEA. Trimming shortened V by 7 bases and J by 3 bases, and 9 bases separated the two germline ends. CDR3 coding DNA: TGCAGCGCCGGCAGGCACACCGGGGAGCTGTTTTTT. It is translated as CSAGRHTGELFF.

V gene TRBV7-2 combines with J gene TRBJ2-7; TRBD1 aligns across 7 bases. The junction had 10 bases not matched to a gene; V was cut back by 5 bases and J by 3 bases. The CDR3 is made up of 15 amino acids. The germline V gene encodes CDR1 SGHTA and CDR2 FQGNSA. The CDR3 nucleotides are TGTGCCAGCAGCCTACAGGGGAATGGTTACTACGAGCAGTACTTC. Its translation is CASSLQGNGYYEQYF.

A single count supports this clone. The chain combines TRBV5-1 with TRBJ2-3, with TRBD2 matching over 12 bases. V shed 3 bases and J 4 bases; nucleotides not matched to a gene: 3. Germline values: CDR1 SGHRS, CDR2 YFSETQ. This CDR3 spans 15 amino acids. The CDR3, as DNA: TGCGCCAGCAGCTCGACTAGCGGGGGATCAGATACGCAGTATTTT. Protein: CASSSTSGGSDTQYF.

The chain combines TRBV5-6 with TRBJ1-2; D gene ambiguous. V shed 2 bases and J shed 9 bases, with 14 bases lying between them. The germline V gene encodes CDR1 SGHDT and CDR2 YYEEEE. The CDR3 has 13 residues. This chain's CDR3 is CASSFLSERSYTF. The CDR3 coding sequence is TGTGCCAGCAGCTTTCTTTCAGAACGGAGCTACACCTTC.